A single sample gave rise to the 11 T cell receptor beta chains below, sequenced in a study of T cell responses to AZD1222 COVID-19 vaccine. Data came from immunoSEQ multiplex PCR; TCRdb stores just in-frame clones and leaves some out. The sample yields about 84,000 clones, 85% to 90% seen once. The starting material was peripheral blood, obtained on day 0 of AZD1222 vaccination. All receptors come from an adult in good health.

The CDR3 coding sequence is TGTGCCAGCAGTCAGCGGGGTACTAGCACAGATACGCAGTATTTT. Amino acid sequence: CASSQRGTSTDTQYF. The gene calls are TRBV28 and TRBJ2-3; 7 nucleotides align to TRBD2. The CDR3 loop spans 15 amino acids. Germline CDR1 reads MDHEN; CDR2 reads SYDVKM. After removal of 5 bases from V and 0 bases from J, the junction contained 5 bases not matched to a gene.

A few counts support this clone. V usage is TRBV9 and J usage is TRBJ2-1; 11 bases match TRBD1. V lost 3 bases and J lost 10; bases outside the gene matches: 9. Germline lookup yields CDR1 SGDLS and CDR2 YYNGEE. The CDR3 has 15 residues. CDR3 residues: CASSAGQGADGEQFF. CDR3 DNA: TGTGCCAGCAGCGCCGGACAGGGGGCGGACGGGGAGCAGTTCTTC. The variable domain in full, with the rest retrieved from reference TRBV9 and TRBJ2-1, is DSGVTQTPKHLITATGQRVTLRCSPRSGDLSVYWYQQSLDQGLQFLIQYYNGEERAKGNILERFSAQQFPDLHSELNLSSLELGDSALYFCASSAGQGADGEQFFGPGTRLTVL.

This clone has only one observation. This sequence joins TRBV19 and TRBJ2-2; 7 bases agree with TRBD1. CDR1 LNHDA and CDR2 SQIVND come from the germline V gene (reference sequence). Losses at the gene ends were 9 bases for V and 6 bases for J; bases not matched to a gene: 7. The CDR3 runs 13 residues. CDR3 nucleotides: TGTGCCAGCGATGACAGGGTTGCCGGGGAGCTGTTTTTT. Translated: CASDDRVAGELFF.

This clone was seen once. The J gene is TRBJ1-1, the V gene TRBV6-5; D unclear. The V end was cut by 7 bases, the J end by 8 bases, with 14 bases between. The CDR3 contains 12 residues. Germline V gives CDR1 MNHEY, CDR2 SVGAGI. The CDR3 here is CASTFLSAEAFF. The CDR3 bases are TGTGCCAGCACCTTCCTTAGTGCAGAAGCTTTCTTT.

This sequence joins TRBV5-1 and TRBJ2-5; a possible D gene is TRBD1 (6 bases). Germline-derived CDR1 and CDR2 are SGHRS and YFSETQ. CDR3 size: 14 residues. V was pared by 4 bases and J by 5 bases, with 15 bases between. Here the CDR3 DNA reads TGCGCCAGCAGCCCCTCAACAGGGTGGGAGACCCAGTACTTC. This codes for CASSPSTGWETQYF.

The chain has TRBV12-5 and TRBJ1-5, with TRBD1 identical over 8 bases. The CDR3 spans 16 residues. CDR1 is LGHNT and CDR2 is FRNRAP in the germline V gene. Losses at the gene ends were 0 bases for V and 5 bases for J; bases not matched to a gene: 6. The CDR3 nucleotides are TGTGCTAGTGGTTTGGTAGTGACAGGGGTACATCAGCCCCAGCATTTT. Its protein is CASGLVVTGVHQPQHF.

CDR3 in DNA: TGTGCCAGCAGCTTAGGCCCAGGGCTAGCGGGCGAACGCTCCTACGAGCAGTACTTC. This encodes CASSLGPGLAGERSYEQYF. The chain joins TRBV13 to TRBJ2-7; the match to TRBD2 covers 8 bases. Germline CDR1 and CDR2: PRHDT and FYEKMQ (reference sequence). CDR3 length: 19 amino acids. The junction had 13 bases not matched to a gene; V was cut back by 0 bases and J by 0 bases.

The chain has TRBV19 and TRBJ2-2; D call uncertain. The CDR3 sequence is 14 residues long. Deletions cut 2 bases from V and 0 bases from J, with 4 bases between. CDR1 is LNHDA and CDR2 is SQIVND in the germline V gene (reference sequence). CDR3 nucleotides: TGTGCCAGTAGTATACATACGAACACCGGGGAGCTGTTTTTT. This translates into CASSIHTNTGELFF.

The V and J genes are TRBV19 and TRBJ2-3; 7 bases align to TRBD1. CDR3 length: 16 amino acids. Trimming at V came to 3 bases and at J to 6 bases, leaving 12 bases not matched to a gene. Per germline, CDR1 LNHDA and CDR2 SQIVND (reference sequence). The CDR3: CASSIGSLDRRDTQYF. The CDR3 nucleotides read TGTGCCAGTAGTATTGGGTCGTTGGACAGGAGGGATACGCAGTATTTT.

V and J are TRBV7-3 and TRBJ2-7; D is tentatively TRBD1 or TRBD2 (5 bases each). Trimming took 5 bases from V and 0 from J, leaving 11 bases between them. CDR3 length: 14 amino acids. From germline, CDR1 is SGHTA and CDR2 FQGTGA. The CDR3 DNA reads as TGTGCCAGCAGCGCTAGGGACGTCTCCTACGAGCAGTACTTC. It encodes CASSARDVSYEQYF.

V and J are TRBV10-2 and TRBJ2-5; tentative D call: TRBD1 (5 bases). Germline CDR1 and CDR2: WSHSY and SAAADI. With 10 bases removed from V and 3 bases from J, the gap between germline ends came to 18 bases. The length of the CDR3 is 14 residues. In DNA form, the CDR3 reads TGCGCCACCCAACGTTGGCAGGGAAAAGAGACCCAGTACTTC. Translation: CATQRWQGKETQYF.